This T cell receptor beta chain emerged from a study of blood T cell repertoires in COVID-19. Germline V lookup: CDR1 SGHAT, CDR2 FQNNGV. CDR3 length: 15 residues. V shed 0 bases and J shed 0 bases, with 9 bases lying between them. Methods used by the authors: For nucleated cells, counts were estimated from reference gene primer amplification. Using immunoSEQ multiplex PCR, the repertoire was profiled, and TCRdb retains in-frame clones only, with some absent. V and J calls and clone size are as listed in that table; D and trimming were resolved from the DNA. This table holds 150,000 to 200,000 clones, roughly 87% found once. This clone has only a few counts.

The source is a human donor in a cohort sampled during active COVID-19. The sequenced sample was peripheral blood. V is TRBV11-2 and J is TRBJ2-7; no clear D gene. The CDR3 is CASSLDSLSSYEQYF. CDR3 DNA sequence: TGTGCCAGCAGCTTAGATTCCTTGTCCTCCTACGAGCAGTACTTC.